The 31 T cell receptor beta chains below come from one sample, sequenced in a study of regulatory T cells in long-lasting Graves disease. The time point here: persistent/refractory GD, antithyroid drugs over 5 years with positive TRAb. The TCR library used RNA extracted from PBMCs. Arm-PCR of CDR3 regions with iRepertoire HTBI primers generated TCR beta libraries. From the multiplex PCR reads, TCRdb called clonotypes with MiXCR, one entry per CDR3 protein. The sample has approximately 360,000 distinct CDR3 sequences, roughly 25% seen once. The sample in question was peripheral blood mononuclear cells (PBMCs), obtained when the disease was refractory, from a patient treated with antithyroid drugs. These receptors were obtained from a woman aged 40 to 55 with Graves disease.

This chain links TRBV7-8 with TRBJ2-3; 9 bases match TRBD2. The CDR3 contains 16 residues. Germline lookup yields CDR1 SGHVS and CDR2 FQNEAQ. Trimming at V came to 5 bases and at J to 3 bases, leaving 9 bases not matched to a gene. The CDR3 region has the DNA TGTGCCAGCAGCCCCCGGGGTAGCGGGAGAACAGATACGCAGTATTTT. It yields the protein CASSPRGSGRTDTQYF.

The rearrangement links TRBV5-5 to TRBJ2-7; 9 nucleotides align to TRBD1. CDR3 size: 17 residues. J was trimmed by 7 bases and V by 0 bases; bases with no gene match: 14. Germline lookup yields CDR1 SGHKS and CDR2 YYEKEE (reference sequence). Written as DNA, the CDR3 is TGTGCCAGCAGCTTGGTCCCCGGGACAGGGATAACTTCGGAGCAGTACTTC. This encodes CASSLVPGTGITSEQYF.

DNA for the CDR3: TGTGCCAGCAGCGTAGAGGGCGGGAGGGCCCTCTACGAGCAGTACTTC. As protein: CASSVEGGRALYEQYF. This chain connects TRBV9 to TRBJ2-7; 9 nucleotides align to TRBD2. CDR3 length equals 16 residues. Trimming took 0 bases from V and 3 from J; bases not matched to a gene: 7. Germline V gene data show CDR1 as SGDLS and CDR2 as YYNGEE.

This clonotype has a handful of counts. The V and J genes are TRBV7-9 and TRBJ2-7; no clear D. The germline CDR1 and CDR2 sequences are SEHNR and FQNEAQ (reference sequence). The length of the CDR3 is 15 residues. V lost 5 bases, J lost 2 bases, and 16 bases lay in between. In DNA, the CDR3 is TGTGCCAGCAGCAAGAAGGGCCGGAACCCCTACGAGCAGTACTTC. Amino acids: CASSKKGRNPYEQYF. The whole variable domain, filled in from reference TRBV7-9 and TRBJ2-7, reads DTGVSQNPRHKITKRGQNVTFRCDPISEHNRLYWYRQTLGQGPEFLTYFQNEAQLEKSRLLSDRFSAERPKGSFSTLEIQRTEQGDSAMYLCASSKKGRNPYEQYFGPGTRLTVT.

Concerning this clonotype itself: Since a much larger clone is just one base distant, this may be a read error. V usage is TRBV9 and J usage is TRBJ2-1; D may be TRBD1 (5 bases). Germline CDR1 is SGDLS and CDR2 is YYNGEE. This CDR3 has 14 residues. V was clipped by 5 bases and J by 10 bases, with 19 bases between them. CDR3 residues: CASSSRANSYEQFF. The CDR3 coding sequence is TGTGCCAGCAGTTCCAGGGCAAACTCCTACGAGCAGTTCTTC.

This clonotype has just a few counts. This rearrangement joins TRBV6-1 to TRBJ2-2, with 7 positions matching TRBD2. Losses at the gene ends were 7 bases for V and 6 bases for J; bases not matched to a gene: 14. Germline CDR1 MNHNS, CDR2 SASEGT. The CDR3 covers 16 residues. DNA of the CDR3: TGTGCCAGCACCATGGGAGGGGCAGGGAAGGCCGGGGAGCTGTTTTTT. It translates to CASTMGGAGKAGELFF.

This clonotype has a handful of counts. A junction end diverges from the germline sequence, so it may reflect a read error. The CDR3: CAGSFRGLTNEKLFF. In DNA, the CDR3 is TGTGCCGGCAGCTTCAGGGGGCTTACTAATGAAAAACTGTTTTTT. The chain uses TRBV7-2 and TRBJ1-4; 8 bases agree with TRBD1. The CDR3 is 15 residues long. Germline V CDR1 and CDR2: SGHTA, FQGNSA.

This clonotype has only a few counts. The chain combines TRBV20-1 with TRBJ2-6; 7 nucleotides agree with TRBD1. The V and J ends lost 3 bases and 0 bases, in that order; junction bases with no gene match: 11. There are 18 residues in the CDR3. Germline V gene lookup returns CDR1 DFQATT and CDR2 SNEGSKA (reference sequence). CDR3 in amino acids: CSASSGTALLSGANVLTF. The CDR3 DNA follows: TGCAGTGCTAGTTCGGGGACAGCGTTGCTCTCTGGGGCCAACGTCCTGACTTTC.

Many counts were recorded for this clonotype. The chain uses TRBV2 and TRBJ1-4; tentative D call: TRBD1 (5 bases). This CDR3 is built from 16 residues. CDR1 is SNHLY, CDR2 FYNNEI, per germline. Deletions cut 6 bases from V and 7 bases from J, with 21 bases between. DNA of the CDR3: TGTGCCAGCAGGGGTCACGGTATAGGGGCGCTTGAAAAACTGTTTTTT. Protein: CASRGHGIGALEKLFF.

The sample holds many counts of this clonotype. The chain recombines TRBV2 with TRBJ1-1; 8 positions match TRBD1. Germline V gives CDR1 SNHLY, CDR2 FYNNEI. After removal of 11 bases from V and 6 bases from J, the junction contained 5 bases not matched to a gene. The CDR3 contains 11 residues. The CDR3 DNA reads TGTGCCGGGCACAGGGGGGCTGAAGCTTTCTTT. Protein sequence: CAGHRGAEAFF.

The chain combines TRBV2 with TRBJ2-7; TRBD2 agrees at 9 bases. Trimming at V came to 8 bases and at J to 6 bases, leaving 8 bases not matched to a gene. CDR3 length equals 13 residues. Germline CDR1 reads SNHLY; CDR2 reads FYNNEI. The CDR3 region has the DNA TGTGCCAGCGGGGGGACTAGCCGTTCCGAGCAGTACTTC. It yields the protein CASGGTSRSEQYF.

This clonotype has ten or more counts. The chain uses TRBV11-2 and TRBJ2-7, with D unresolved. The CDR3 is 17 amino acids. V was pared by 4 bases and J by 0 bases, with 19 bases between. CDR1 and CDR2 from the germline V gene are SGHAT and FQNNGV. CDR3 sequence (DNA): TGTGCCAGCAGCTGGGTTGAGACGGCGGAAAGCTCCTACGAGCAGTACTTC. It encodes CASSWVETAESSYEQYF.

This rearrangement joins TRBV7-6 to TRBJ2-7; D is unresolved. CDR3 length equals 12 residues. Trimming took 7 bases from V and 5 from J, leaving 12 bases between them. CDR1 and CDR2 from the germline V gene are SGHVS and FNYEAQ. In DNA, the CDR3 is TGTGCCAGCAACCAAGGTACGGACGAGCAGTACTTC. It translates to CASNQGTDEQYF.

This rearrangement joins TRBV2 to TRBJ1-5, with D tentatively TRBD1 (5 bases). V was shortened by 6 bases and J by 4 bases, with 10 bases between the two germline ends. Per germline, CDR1 SNHLY and CDR2 FYNNEI. This CDR3 contains 13 residues. Here the CDR3 reads CASSGDGNQPQHF. DNA for the CDR3: TGTGCCAGCAGCGGGGACGGAAATCAGCCCCAGCATTTT.

This clonotype has just one count. The V and J genes are TRBV30 and TRBJ1-1; D call uncertain. The CDR3 length is 15 residues. Germline loops: CDR1 GTSNPN, CDR2 SVGIG (reference sequence). With 2 bases removed from V and 0 bases from J, the gap between germline ends came to 13 bases. Here the CDR3 reads CAWSPVYYMNTEAFF. DNA of the CDR3: TGTGCCTGGAGTCCCGTGTACTACATGAACACTGAAGCTTTCTTT.

Ten or more counts support this clonotype. The genes are TRBV28 and TRBJ1-1; no reliable D call. There are 14 residues in the CDR3. V was pared by 7 bases and J by 4 bases, with 16 bases between. Looked up from germline, CDR1 is MDHEN and CDR2 is SYDVKM. For the CDR3, the DNA is TGTGCCAGCAATATAGGGTGGAGAAGCACTGAAGCTTTCTTT. Translating it yields CASNIGWRSTEAFF.

The V and J genes are TRBV9 and TRBJ1-2; D unclear. CDR3 length equals 16 residues. V was pared by 1 base and J by 1 base, with 14 bases between. Germline loops: CDR1 SGDLS, CDR2 YYNGEE. In DNA, the CDR3 is TGTGCCAGCAGCGTACAATCGGACGGATTTAACTATGGCTACACCTTC. It codes for CASSVQSDGFNYGYTF.

In this sample, this clonotype turned up a few times. The J gene is TRBJ2-5, the V gene TRBV20-1, with a possible D match to TRBD1 (6 bases). Trimming shortened V by 2 bases and J by 5 bases, and 9 bases separated the two germline ends. The CDR3 extends over 12 amino acids. CDR1 DFQATT and CDR2 SNEGSKA come from the germline V gene (reference sequence). The CDR3 spells CSARQGPETQYF. DNA for the CDR3: TGCAGTGCTAGACAGGGGCCGGAGACCCAGTACTTC.

This clonotype was seen ten or more times. V gene TRBV12-3 or TRBV12-4 combines with J gene TRBJ2-5; D might be TRBD2 (6 bases). V lost 4 bases and J 4 bases, leaving 13 bases between the germline ends. The CDR3 is made up of 14 amino acids. The CDR3 sequence: CASSSTSPPETQYF. In nucleotides, the CDR3 is TGTGCCAGCAGTTCGACTAGTCCACCAGAGACCCAGTACTTC.

The rearrangement uses TRBV14 and TRBJ1-4; D not resolved. This CDR3 has 12 amino acids. Germline CDR1 is SGHDN and CDR2 is FVKESK. Trimming took off 4 bases at V and 15 bases at J, with 15 bases between the two ends. This CDR3 is CASSRITAQVFF. CDR3 coding DNA: TGTGCCAGCAGCCGCATTACAGCTCAGGTGTTTTTT.

The genes are TRBV5-1 and TRBJ1-4; 9 bases match TRBD1. The CDR3 totals 16 residues. Germline V gene lookup returns CDR1 SGHRS and CDR2 YFSETQ. V lost 4 bases to trimming and J lost 1 base; unmatched junction nucleotides: 5. As DNA, the CDR3 is TGCGCCAGCAGCACCGGACAGGGGCAAACTAATGAAAAACTGTTTTTT. Encoded protein: CASSTGQGQTNEKLFF.

This chain joins TRBV6-1 and TRBJ2-2, with D hard to call. The germline gives CDR1 MNHNS, CDR2 SASEGT. The CDR3 has 11 amino acids. The CDR3 nucleotides read TGTGCAGCAATGAGCACCGGGGAGCTGTTTTTT. This codes for CAAMSTGELFF.

The chain links TRBV6-2 or TRBV6-3 to TRBJ2-1; D is perhaps TRBD1 or TRBD2 (5 bases each). The ends were cut back, 10 bases at V and 1 base at J, with 11 bases in the middle. This CDR3 has 13 residues. Germline lookup yields CDR1 MNHEY and CDR2 SVGEGT. In DNA, the CDR3 is TGTGCCATCGGGGCTCTGTCCTACAATGAGCAGTTCTTC. Protein: CAIGALSYNEQFF.

The chain joins TRBV10-2 to TRBJ1-3; perhaps TRBD1 as D (6 bases). CDR3 length equals 14 residues. V was shortened by 5 bases and J by 2 bases, with 10 bases between the two germline ends. Germline V lookup: CDR1 WSHSY, CDR2 SAAADI. The CDR3: CASSIDRTGNTIYF. The DNA of the CDR3 is TGCGCCAGCAGTATAGACAGGACTGGAAACACCATATATTTT.

With respect to this clonotype: The missing conserved phenylalanine or tryptophan at the end of this CDR3 makes a read error likely. The V gene is TRBV19, the J gene TRBJ1-4, with unresolved D. The CDR3 covers 13 residues. Deletions cut 7 bases from V and 0 bases from J, with 6 bases between. From germline, CDR1 is LNHDA and CDR2 SQIVND (reference sequence). Written as DNA, the CDR3 is TGTGCCAGTATCGACTCAACTAATGAAAAACTGTTTCTT. Translating it yields CASIDSTNEKLFL.

About this clonotype: The junction differs from germline at one of its ends, possibly a read error. The chain joins TRBV27 to TRBJ2-2, with no clear D. This CDR3 comprises 13 residues. In germline, CDR1 is MNHEY, CDR2 SMNVEV (reference sequence). CDR3 in DNA: TGTGCCAGCATCGCGCCGAATACCGGGGAGCTGTTTTTT. It encodes CASIAPNTGELFF.

In this sample, this clonotype turned up a few times. The chain employs TRBV4-1 and TRBJ1-2, with no clear D. This CDR3 has 17 amino acids. Germline CDR1 and CDR2: MGHRA and YSYEKL. The ends were cut back, 2 bases at V and 3 bases at J, with 19 bases in the middle. The CDR3 region has the DNA TGCGCCAGCAGCCAACTAATGGAGGGAAATAGGTACTATGGCTACACCTTC. Translated: CASSQLMEGNRYYGYTF.

There are many counts of this clonotype. The J gene is TRBJ1-2, the V gene TRBV12-3 or TRBV12-4, with no clear D. Trimming removed 7 bases at V and 4 bases at J, with 16 bases between. This CDR3 has 14 residues. In nucleotides, the CDR3 is TGTGCCAGCACCCAAAGGTCTCCAAGCTATGGCTACACCTTC. Translated, it gives CASTQRSPSYGYTF.

This clonotype was seen at least ten times. V and J are TRBV28 and TRBJ2-1, with 16 nucleotides matching TRBD2. Unmatched junction bases numbered 15, after V lost 8 bases and J lost 5 bases. The germline CDR1 and CDR2 sequences are MDHEN and SYDVKM. CDR3 length: 19 residues. The CDR3 loop is CASPPGTGGLAGGDNEQFF. CDR3 nucleotide sequence: TGTGCCAGCCCGCCGGGGACAGGGGGACTAGCGGGAGGGGACAATGAGCAGTTCTTC.

The rearrangement joins TRBV28 to TRBJ2-3; 12 nucleotides line up with TRBD2. Germline V lookup: CDR1 MDHEN, CDR2 SYDVKM. V was clipped by 5 bases and J by 7 bases; unmatched bases: 10. The CDR3 totals 16 residues. The CDR3 protein is CASSPPTSGRINTQYF. In nucleotides, the CDR3 is TGTGCCAGCAGTCCCCCGACTAGCGGGAGAATAAATACGCAGTATTTT.

The rearrangement links TRBV29-1 to TRBJ2-1, with 14 positions matching TRBD2. The germline V gene has CDR1 SQVTM and CDR2 ANQGSEA. There are 17 residues in the CDR3. V shed 7 bases, J shed 0 bases, and the junction held 8 bases outside the gene matches. The CDR3 region is CSARTSGRYPSYNEQFF. CDR3 sequence (DNA): TGCAGCGCGCGGACTAGCGGGAGGTATCCCTCCTACAATGAGCAGTTCTTC.